The 31 T cell receptor beta chains below come from one sample, sequenced in a study of tumor-infiltrating lymphocytes in primary liver carcinoma. Constant-region priming of approximately 500 ng total RNA yielded TCR beta cDNA. What produced the TCR beta libraries was three nested multiplex PCR rounds using slightly modified ARM-PCR. The opening two PCR rounds, about 10 cycles each, paired TRBV1-TRBV30 forward primers with a C-beta reverse primer. TCRdb fed the multiplex PCR reads into MiXCR, producing one record per CDR3 protein. The table includes about 190,000 distinct CDR3 sequences, over 80% detected once. It was from about 20-30 mg of unsorted bulk tissue that RNA and DNA were co-extracted. Sequences were obtained from tumor tissue from primary liver carcinoma. These receptor sequences come from a man in his forties or fifties with primary liver carcinoma and hepatitis B virus infection.

A word on this clonotype: This CDR3 fails to terminate in the conserved phenylalanine or tryptophan, so it likely reflects a read error. The chain combines TRBV29-1 with TRBJ2-7; D is uncertain. This CDR3 has 12 amino acids. Between the trimmed V and J ends, which lost 8 bases and 2 bases, there was a span of 13 bases. Germline CDR1 is SQVTM and CDR2 is ANQGSEA. This chain's CDR3 is CSPNFGTYEQYM. The DNA of the CDR3 is TGCAGCCCAAACTTTGGTACCTACGAGCAGTACATG.

On this clonotype itself: At one end, the junction sequence differs from germline, possibly due to a read error. The CDR3 bases are TGTGCCAGTGGTCCGAGCGGAACCTTTACATTCTATGGTTACCCCTTC. This codes for CASGPSGTFTFYGYPF. The chain combines TRBV6-2 or TRBV6-3 with TRBJ1-2; D is unclear. The CDR3 length is 16 residues. Germline lookup yields CDR1 MNHEY and CDR2 SVGEGT.

V and J are TRBV29-1 and TRBJ1-1, with D unclear. V shed 4 bases and J shed 10 bases, with 19 bases lying between them. This CDR3 contains 13 residues. From germline, CDR1 is SQVTM and CDR2 ANQGSEA. In nucleotides, the CDR3 is TGCAGCGTTGGACCAAGGCAGGAGGCTGGAGCTTTCTTT. Translated, it gives CSVGPRQEAGAFF.

About this clonotype itself: This is likely a read error, given that the CDR3 carries no conserved phenylalanine or tryptophan at its end. The chain employs TRBV7-9 and TRBJ1-1; no reliable D call. Germline V gene sequence: CDR1 SEHNR, CDR2 FQNEAQ (reference sequence). The CDR3 is made up of 14 amino acids. The CDR3 bases are TGTGCCAGCACCTTAGCGGGAGGAAACACTGAAGCTTTCATT. It is translated as CASTLAGGNTEAFI.

Points on this clonotype: One end of the junction is discordant with germline, which a read error may explain. V gene TRBV12-3 or TRBV12-4 combines with J gene TRBJ2-3, with no clear D. CDR3 size: 15 residues. DNA of the CDR3: TGTGCCAGCACTGGGCAGGCTTTATGCACAGATACGCGGTATTTT. It translates to CASTGQALCTDTRYF.

With regard to this clonotype: One end of the junction is discordant with germline, which a read error may explain. The chain employs TRBV7-9 and TRBJ2-3; 8 nucleotides align to TRBD2. This CDR3 has 17 residues. CDR1 is SEHNR and CDR2 is FQNEAQ in the germline V gene (reference sequence). CDR3 protein: CTSSFAPTSGRTDTQYF. The CDR3 nucleotides are TGTACCAGCAGCTTCGCTCCCACTAGCGGTCGCACAGATACGCAGTATTTT.

This clonotype has a single count. A much larger clone is a single base away; this may be a read error. This chain uses TRBV30 with TRBJ1-4, with D unclear. Deletions cut 8 bases from V and 8 bases from J, with 18 bases between. Germline assignment: CDR1 GTSNPN and CDR2 SVGIG (reference sequence). The CDR3 sequence is 13 residues long. The CDR3 reads CAVEEAGKEKLFF. The CDR3 DNA is TGTGCCGTGGAGGAGGCGGGAAAAGAAAAACTGTTTTTT.

This clonotype was counted at least ten times. The chain is built from TRBV12-3 or TRBV12-4 and TRBJ2-5; D is possibly TRBD1 or TRBD2 (5 bases each). CDR3 length: 15 amino acids. V was cut by 5 bases and J by 7 bases, with 20 bases left in between. The CDR3 nucleotides are TGTGCCAGCAGTCTCCCTTCGGGGCAGGGCGGGACCCAGTACTTC. Its translation: CASSLPSGQGGTQYF.

With respect to this clonotype: One end of the junction does not line up with germline, which may come from a read error. The chain combines TRBV29-1 with TRBJ2-7; a weak D match, TRBD1 (5 bases). The CDR3 covers 12 residues. Germline assignment: CDR1 SQVTM and CDR2 ANQGSEA. CDR3 nucleotides: TGCAGCGTTGTGGACACACCCGGCGAGCACTACTTC. Protein: CSVVDTPGEHYF.

At least ten counts were recorded for this clonotype. The chain employs TRBV12-3 or TRBV12-4 and TRBJ2-7; D possibly corresponds to TRBD2 (5 bases). The V end lost 2 bases, the J end lost 1 base, and 12 bases lay between the germline ends. The CDR3 is made up of 15 amino acids. The CDR3 protein is CASSLWSGESYEQYF. CDR3 sequence (DNA): TGTGCCAGCAGTTTATGGTCTGGGGAGTCCTACGAGCAGTACTTC.

Concerning this clonotype itself: The junction and the germline gene differ at one end; a read error may be behind it. The J gene is TRBJ2-5, the V gene TRBV12-3 or TRBV12-4; D ambiguous. This CDR3 has 13 amino acids. The CDR3 loop reads CASSLRSDETHYF. Written as DNA, the CDR3 is TGTGCCAGCAGTTTGAGGTCAGACGAGACCCATTACTTC.

With regard to this clonotype: An end of the junction differs from the germline gene, which may be a read error. This chain joins TRBV6-2 or TRBV6-3 and TRBJ2-2, with a weak D call TRBD2 (7 bases). Germline-derived CDR1 and CDR2 are MNHEY and SVGEGT. This CDR3 has 16 residues. Here the CDR3 DNA reads TGTGCCAGCACTACCCCCAGGGGCGGGAGTCCCGGGGGGCTGTTTTTT. Translated, it gives CASTTPRGGSPGGLFF.

This clonotype has a handful of counts. The conserved final phenylalanine or tryptophan is absent from the CDR3, which likely points to a read error. The chain couples TRBV12-3 or TRBV12-4 to TRBJ2-1; tentative D call: TRBD2 (7 bases). The ends were cut back, 10 bases at V and 7 bases at J, with 26 bases in the middle. This CDR3 contains 16 residues. The DNA for the CDR3 is TGTGCCACCAGACAGGTGTGGGCGGGAGATTCTAATGAGCAGTTCTTA. This gives the protein CATRQVWAGDSNEQFL.

Concerning this clonotype: The conserved phenylalanine or tryptophan normally closing the CDR3 is absent here, so this likely arose from a read error. The J gene is TRBJ2-3, the V gene TRBV4-3; TRBD2 agrees at 9 bases. Germline CDR1 LGHNA, CDR2 YSLEER. V shed 0 bases and J 4 bases; nucleotides not matched to a gene: 5. CDR3 length equals 16 residues. CDR3 nucleotide sequence: TGCGCCAGCAGCCAAGAGCTAAGCGGGGGGCCAGATACGCAGTATTAT. Residues: CASSQELSGGPDTQYY.

This clonotype was detected ten times or more. This chain links TRBV6-1 with TRBJ2-1, with 7 bases aligning to TRBD1. With 5 bases clipped from V and 5 bases from J, the junction kept 6 bases outside the gene matches. The CDR3 consists of 14 residues. CDR1 is MNHNS, CDR2 SASEGT, per germline. The CDR3 protein is CASSFGQENNEQFF. The CDR3 coding sequence is TGTGCCAGCAGTTTCGGACAGGAAAACAATGAGCAGTTCTTC.

A remark on this clonotype: The junction differs from germline at one of its ends, possibly a read error. CDR3 DNA: TGCGCCAACAGCTTAGGCGTCTCGAACAATAAGCAGTTCTTC. Amino acid sequence: CANSLGVSNNKQFF. The chain uses TRBV11-3 and TRBJ2-1, with unresolved D. Germline CDR1 is SGHNT and CDR2 is YENEEA. This CDR3 spans 14 amino acids.

This clonotype was recorded once. Sequence at one end of the junction differs from germline and may be a read error. The gene calls are TRBV5-6 and TRBJ2-7; D tentatively fits TRBD1 or TRBD2 (5 bases each). The CDR3 has 16 amino acids. Looked up from germline, CDR1 is SGHDT and CDR2 is YYEEEE. In DNA, the CDR3 is TGTGCCAGCAGCTTGTGGGGGTTAGCTAGCACCTATGAGCAGTACTTC. Translation gives CASSLWGLASTYEQYF.

Details on this clonotype: An end of the junction does not agree with germline; a read error may underlie this. V and J are TRBV11-2 and TRBJ2-7; 9 positions match TRBD1. The V gene's germline CDR1 is SGHAT and CDR2 FQNNGV. The CDR3 is 15 residues long. Here the CDR3 reads CANSLPWTGEYEQYF. Written as DNA, the CDR3 is TGTGCCAACAGCTTACCATGGACAGGGGAATACGAGCAGTACTTC.

As regards this clonotype: This may stem from a read error, because a much larger clone lies one nucleotide away. The V gene is TRBV28, the J gene TRBJ2-2, with a weak D call TRBD2 (6 bases). The CDR3 runs to 14 residues. CDR1 MDHEN and CDR2 SYDVKM come from the germline V gene. The DNA for the CDR3 is TGTGCCAGCAGTTTAGGAGGGAACACCGGGGAGCTGATTTTT. This gives the protein CASSLGGNTGELIF.

A remark on this clonotype: An end of the junction does not agree with germline; a read error may underlie this. The chain links TRBV29-1 to TRBJ2-7; weak D call: TRBD1 (6 bases). Germline V lookup: CDR1 SQVTM, CDR2 ANQGSEA. The CDR3 contains 13 residues. Written as DNA, the CDR3 is TGCAGCGCCTGGACAGATCCTTCCTATGAGCAGTACTTC. As protein: CSAWTDPSYEQYF.

As for this clonotype: The junction departs from the called germline gene at one end, perhaps through a read error. The rearrangement joins TRBV29-1 to TRBJ2-1; possible D gene TRBD2, 5 bases. Per germline, CDR1 SQVTM and CDR2 ANQGSEA. CDR3 size: 12 residues. CDR3 DNA: TGCAACGTTGAACATGAGGGCAATGTGCAGTTCTTC. It codes for CNVEHEGNVQFF.

The chain joins TRBV14 to TRBJ2-7, with 9 bases that match TRBD1. The trim removed 4 bases at V and 2 bases at J, leaving 6 bases unmatched. CDR3 length: 15 amino acids. Germline-derived CDR1 and CDR2 are SGHDN and FVKESK. DNA of the CDR3: TGTGCCAGCAGCCGGCCGGGACAGGGCCCCTACGAGCAGTACTTC. This codes for CASSRPGQGPYEQYF.

Notes on this clonotype: Germline is not matched at one junction end, which may reflect a read error. CDR3 loop: CASSDISGSPDTQYF. The CDR3, as DNA: TGTGCCAGCAGTGACATTAGCGGGAGCCCAGATACGCAGTATTTT. The chain carries TRBV24-1 and TRBJ2-3; 9 bases are a match to TRBD2. Germline V CDR1 and CDR2: KGHDR, SFDVKD. CDR3 length: 15 residues.

Regarding this clonotype: A read error is possible here, since a much larger clone lies one base away. The chain is built from TRBV30 and TRBJ1-2; 7 bases match TRBD1. The ends lost 1 base at V and 3 bases at J; junction bases unmatched: 8. Germline CDR1 reads GTSNPN; CDR2 reads SVGIG (reference sequence). This CDR3 is built from 15 residues. The chain's CDR3 is CAWSGEDRPYYGYTF. The CDR3 DNA sequence: TGTGCCTGGAGTGGAGAGGACAGGCCCTACTATGGCTACACCTTC.

As concerns this clonotype: No conserved phenylalanine or tryptophan ends this CDR3, so it is likely a read error. The chain joins TRBV6-1 to TRBJ2-3; D remains unclear. The CDR3 is 11 residues long. Germline V gene sequence: CDR1 MNHNS, CDR2 SASEGT. The CDR3 bases are TGTGCCAGCAGTCAAACAGCTACGCAGTATCTT. This gives the protein CASSQTATQYL.

This clonotype has a handful of counts. The CDR3 carries no conserved terminal phenylalanine or tryptophan, so it likely arises from a read error. It is unclear where the CDR3 begins or ends on the DNA, so no DNA is shown, and the CDR3 is as TCRdb lists it. V gene TRBV12-3 or TRBV12-4 combines with J gene TRBJ2-7. The CDR3 numbers 14 amino acids, ends counted. CDR3 loop: CASSLTAERPIPYL.

As regards this clonotype: Lacking the conserved final phenylalanine or tryptophan, this CDR3 likely reflects a read error. The chain uses TRBV6-2 or TRBV6-3 and TRBJ2-1; 7 nucleotides agree with TRBD2. V shed 6 bases, J shed 6 bases, and the junction held 14 bases outside the gene matches. CDR1 is MNHEY and CDR2 is SVGEGT in the germline V gene. The CDR3 is made up of 16 amino acids. For the CDR3, the DNA is TGTGCCAGCAGACCCAGGACTAACGGGAGGACCAATGAGCAGTTCCTC. Protein sequence: CASRPRTNGRTNEQFL.

This clonotype was recorded only once. Its ends do not fully match the called genes, so a read error is possible. This chain joins TRBV6-1 and TRBJ2-2; TRBD1 aligns across 9 bases. The germline V gene has CDR1 MNHNS and CDR2 SASEGT. There are 15 residues in the CDR3. The CDR3 loop reads CANRTGDGGAGELFF. The DNA for the CDR3 is TGTGCCAACAGGACAGGGGACGGAGGAGCCGGGGAGCTGTTTTTC.

With respect to this clonotype: This may be a read error, as it is one base from a much larger clone. The rearrangement joins TRBV6-5 to TRBJ2-5; TRBD2 agrees at 11 bases. Germline loops: CDR1 MNHEY, CDR2 SVGAGI. The CDR3 runs to 17 residues. The CDR3 DNA reads TGTGCCGGCAGCGCGGACACTAGCGGGGGACTTCAAGAGACCCAGTACTTC. It encodes CAGSADTSGGLQETQYF.

Worth noting for this clonotype: A junction boundary mismatches the germline segment, possibly from a read error. The V call is TRBV11-2, the J call TRBJ2-2, with D maybe TRBD1 (5 bases). Germline loops: CDR1 SGHAT, CDR2 FQNNGV. This CDR3 region has 14 residues. DNA of the CDR3: TGTGCCAGCAGCACGGACACGGACACCGAGGAGCTGTTTTTT. Encoded protein: CASSTDTDTEELFF.

Concerning this clonotype itself: A read error may account for a junction end that differs from germline. The chain links TRBV7-8 to TRBJ2-6; 8 bases fit TRBD2. This CDR3 comprises 17 residues. Germline-derived CDR1 and CDR2 are SGHVS and FQNEAQ. CDR3 coding DNA: TGTGCCAGCAGCTTAGACGGGAGGGGGGCTGGGACCAACGACCTGACTTTC. This gives the protein CASSLDGRGAGTNDLTF.